A selection of T cell receptor beta chains follows, all from one sample in a study of shared clonotypes between healthy human individuals. Generated by immunoSEQ multiplex PCR, the TCRdb table keeps only in-frame clones and is missing some. The table lists some 500,000 clones, 90% to 97% of them singletons. The sample comprised naive CD4+ T cells sorted from blood. These receptors were collected from a woman aged 25 to 45 in good health. Each CDR3 is given with its conserved first and last residue. Fields, in order: clone size, D gene, V gene, J gene, CDR3 DNA, CDR3 protein. A D gene is named only where the DNA matches it firmly. Expanded clones get a size class; other rows say once, few or many, or leave the size out.

-	TRBD1	TRBV13	TRBJ2-7	TGTGCCAGCAGAGGGGGACAGGCCTACGAGCAGTACTTC	CASRGGQAYEQYF
-	TRBD2	TRBV5-1	TRBJ2-4	TGCGCCAGCAGCTTGGGACTAGCGGGAGAACTAGACATTCAGTACTTC	CASSLGLAGELDIQYF
-	TRBD2	TRBV27	TRBJ2-1	TGTGCCAGCAGCCTCCGGGACTATCACCGTAATGAGCAGTTCTTC	CASSLRDYHRNEQFF
-	TRBD1	TRBV28	TRBJ1-2	TGTGCCAGTAAGGGGCAGGGGGCACGGGGCTACACCTTC	CASKGQGARGYTF
-	-	TRBV19	TRBJ2-6	TGTGCCAGTAGTCGGGATTTTGGTTCCGGGGCCAACGTCCTGACTTTC	CASSRDFGSGANVLTF
-	-	TRBV18	TRBJ2-4	TGTGCCAGCTCACCACGTAGTGGCCCGCTGTCGAAAAACATTCAGTACTTC	CASSPRSGPLSKNIQYF
-	-	TRBV18	TRBJ1-3	TGTGCCAGCTCACCACCGACGATCCAACGAGGCACCATATATTTT	CASSPPTIQRGTIYF
-	-	TRBV18	TRBJ2-3	TGTGCCAGCTCACCACCTGGGGTTAGCACAGATACGCAGTATTTT	CASSPPGVSTDTQYF
-	TRBD1	TRBV6-6	TRBJ2-6	TGTGCCAGCAGAAACGACAGGGATGGGGCCAACGTCCTGACTTTC	CASRNDRDGANVLTF
-	-	TRBV2	TRBJ2-7	TGTGCCAGCAGGTCCGGACCTTTTGGGGAGCAGTACTTC	CASRSGPFGEQYF
-	-	TRBV11-2	TRBJ2-1	TGTGCCAGCAGGGCGTTGAGGGGGTCCTACAATGAGCAGTTCTTC	CASRALRGSYNEQFF
once	TRBD2	TRBV5-1	TRBJ2-3	TGCGCCAGCAGCTACGGGAGGGTCACAGATACGCAGTATTTT	CASSYGRVTDTQYF
-	-	TRBV7-6	TRBJ2-6	TGTGCCAGCAGCGGGTCGGACTCTGGGGCCAACGTCCTGACTTTC	CASSGSDSGANVLTF
-	-	TRBV2	TRBJ1-2	TGTGCCAGCACCAGCCGGGACATCCCATATGGCTACACCTTC	CASTSRDIPYGYTF
-	TRBD2	TRBV4-1	TRBJ2-7	TGCGCCAGCAGCCAACCTAGCGGGGCCTACGAGCAGTACTTC	CASSQPSGAYEQYF
-	-	TRBV19	TRBJ1-2	TGTGCCAGTAGTATATACCCGAATAACTATGGCTACACCTTC	CASSIYPNNYGYTF
-	-	TRBV5-3	TRBJ2-2	TGTGCCAGAAGCGTCTACTTGAACACCGGGGAGCTGTTTTTT	CARSVYLNTGELFF
-	-	TRBV28	TRBJ1-3	TGTGCCAGCAGTCCCCTAGGCTCTGGAAACACCATATATTTT	CASSPLGSGNTIYF
-	-	TRBV7-2	TRBJ1-2	TGTGCCAGCAGCTTAGGGACGGGAAGCTATGGCTACACCTTC	CASSLGTGSYGYTF
-	-	TRBV5-4	TRBJ1-5	TGTGCCAGCAGCTTGGCCCCTTCCGGGGGTCAGCCCCAGCATTTT	CASSLAPSGGQPQHF
-	-	TRBV6-1	TRBJ1-1	TGTGCCAGCAGTGGCGATTCGAGGGTGCACACTGAAGCTTTCTTT	CASSGDSRVHTEAFF
-	-	TRBV7-2	TRBJ1-1	TGTGCCAGCAGCTTAGTACGGGGTTGGACTGAAGCTTTCTTT	CASSLVRGWTEAFF
-	TRBD1	TRBV7-2	TRBJ1-5	TGTGCCAGCAGCTCCAACAGGGGTAGGTGGCCCCAGCATTTT	CASSSNRGRWPQHF
-	-	TRBV27	TRBJ1-3	TGTGCCAGCAGGGGGGGGGCGCGTGGAAACACCATATATTTT	CASRGGARGNTIYF
-	-	TRBV5-6	TRBJ2-7	TGTGCCAGCAGCTTGATTGGCAGGGCCTACGAGCAGTACTTC	CASSLIGRAYEQYF
-	-	TRBV29-1	TRBJ2-7	TGCAGCGTTGAAGATGGTGGCAATGAGCAGTACTTC	CSVEDGGNEQYF
-	-	TRBV5-4	TRBJ2-5	TGTGCCAGCAGCCCCGTCCCAGGAGAGCAGTACTTC	CASSPVPGEQYF
once	TRBD1	TRBV14	TRBJ2-7	TGTGCCAGCAGCCACCGGCCGGGACAGGGAAGCGACGAGCAGTACTTC	CASSHRPGQGSDEQYF
-	-	TRBV5-1	TRBJ1-2	TGCGCCAGCAGCTTGAACCCGAACAGGGAAAGCTATGGCTACACCTTC	CASSLNPNRESYGYTF
-	-	TRBV10-3	TRBJ1-1	TGTGCCATCACCGGGGGGGACTTTGGCACTCAAGCTTTCTTT	CAITGGDFGTQAFF
-	-	TRBV11-2	TRBJ2-7	TGTGCCAGCAGCTTTATCAGCGGTTCCTACGAGCAGTACTTC	CASSFISGSYEQYF
few	-	TRBV2	TRBJ2-7	TGTGCCAGCATCGGGGCCTACGAGCAGTACTTC	CASIGAYEQYF
-	-	TRBV19	TRBJ2-7	TGTGCCAGTAGTATAGAAGGTGGACGGGGGCTCTACGAGCAGTACTTC	CASSIEGGRGLYEQYF
-	-	TRBV6-5	TRBJ2-7	TGTGCCAGCAGTTACTCTCAGGGGACCTCCTACGAGCAGTACTTC	CASSYSQGTSYEQYF
-	-	TRBV4-1	TRBJ1-4	TGCGCCAGCAGCCAAATTGTTCAGGGTGAAAAACTGTTTTTT	CASSQIVQGEKLFF
once	-	TRBV20-1	TRBJ2-5	TGCAGTGCTAGAGATGGAGAGACCCAGTACTTC	CSARDGETQYF
-	-	TRBV5-1	TRBJ2-6	TGCGCCAGCAGCCAGGGGGGCTCTGGGGCCAACGTCCTGACTTTC	CASSQGGSGANVLTF
-	TRBD1	TRBV28	TRBJ1-5	TGTGCCAGCAGCCCGGACAGGGGGCTTCGTTCTAGCAATCAGCCCCAGCATTTT	CASSPDRGLRSSNQPQHF
-	-	TRBV28	TRBJ1-2	TGTGCCAGCCAAGTAAGGCGAATTCGGAACTATGGCTACACCTTC	CASQVRRIRNYGYTF
-	TRBD1	TRBV5-1	TRBJ2-7	TGCGCCAGCAGCTCCGGACAGGGGGGGAACGAGCAGTACTTC	CASSSGQGGNEQYF
-	-	TRBV11-2	TRBJ2-5	TGTGCCACCGCGTGGCAGATACAAGAGACCCAGTACTTC	CATAWQIQETQYF
-	TRBD1	TRBV19	TRBJ2-7	TGTGCCAGCCGAGGACAGGGGAAGACTTTTTACGAGCAGTACTTC	CASRGQGKTFYEQYF